This section outlines one TCR beta chain sequence together with its context. This record belongs to a study of cytomegalovirus exposure and HLA in healthy donors. Looking at the study overall: Some 180 million T cells yielded around 120 million unique TCR beta sequences in earlier analysis.

Both 60 Vbeta primers and 13 Jbeta primers went into the PCR. Data came from immunoSEQ multiplex PCR; TCRdb stores just in-frame clones and leaves some out. The sample gives 100,000 to 150,000 clones, around 78% of which show up once; roughly 6% is in the top ten. CDR3 length equals 15 residues. V was cut by 0 bases and J by 3 bases, with 11 bases left in between. The germline CDR1 and CDR2 sequences are LGHNA and YSLEER. The sample taken for sequencing was PBMCs. The source of this sequence is a woman aged 40 to 50 in good health and CMV-seronegative. The chain combines TRBV4-3 with TRBJ1-2; tentative D call: TRBD1 (6 bases). CDR3 bases: TGCGCCAGCAGCCAAGATTACAGGGAAGACTATGGCTACACCTTC. Protein: CASSQDYREDYGYTF.